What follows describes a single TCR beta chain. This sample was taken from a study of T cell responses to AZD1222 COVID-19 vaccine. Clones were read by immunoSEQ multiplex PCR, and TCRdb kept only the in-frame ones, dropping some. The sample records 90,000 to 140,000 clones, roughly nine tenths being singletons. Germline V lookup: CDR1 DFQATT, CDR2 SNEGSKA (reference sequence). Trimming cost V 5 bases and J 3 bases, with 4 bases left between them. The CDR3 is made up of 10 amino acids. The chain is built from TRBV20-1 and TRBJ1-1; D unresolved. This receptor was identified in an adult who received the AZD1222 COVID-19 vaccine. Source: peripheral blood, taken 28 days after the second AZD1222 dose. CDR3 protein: CSARDTEAFF. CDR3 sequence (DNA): TGCAGTGCTCGTGACACTGAAGCTTTCTTT.